These T cell receptor beta chains were read from a single sample in a study of T cell repertoires in cytomegalovirus infection. Using its own MiXCR run on the reads, TCRdb lists one record per CDR3 protein. The sample lists approximately 700,000 distinct CDR3 sequences; roughly 35% were seen once. The specimen was PBMCs. These TCRs come from a human donor in good health (CMV status not recorded). Some clones in this sample may be carry-over from other donors' samples. The CDR3 runs from the conserved cysteine through the conserved F or W. D genes are given only for firm matches. The listing skips clone size in some rows; elsewhere it reads once, few, many or a size class.

clone_size j_call d_call v_call cdr3_aa cdr3_nt
- TRBJ1-1 - TRBV27 CASSPDRLMNTEAFF TGTGCCAGCAGTCCGGACCGATTGATGAACACTGAAGCTTTCTTT
- TRBJ1-1 TRBD1 TRBV2 CARTLRGGGHTEAFF TGTGCCAGGACCCTTCGTGGAGGGGGCCACACTGAAGCTTTCTTT
- TRBJ2-6 - TRBV24-1 CATRASRVTYSGANVLTF TGTGCCACCAGGGCCAGCCGGGTGACATACTCTGGGGCCAACGTCCTGACTTTC
many TRBJ2-1 - TRBV12-3/TRBV12-4 CASSSEDRIDEQFF TGTGCCAGCAGTTCGGAGGACAGAATCGATGAGCAGTTCTTC
many TRBJ2-1 TRBD2 TRBV7-2 CASSTKGLAGATRNEQFF TGTGCCAGCAGCACAAAGGGACTAGCGGGAGCCACCCGGAATGAGCAGTTCTTC
- TRBJ2-2 TRBD1 TRBV19 CASSIPRTGANTGELFF TGTGCCAGTAGTATACCCCGGACAGGTGCGAACACCGGGGAGCTGTTTTTT
- TRBJ2-7 - TRBV6-1 CASSRAVTYEQYF TGTGCCAGCTCACGGGCGGTAACCTACGAGCAGTACTTC
few TRBJ1-5 - TRBV28 CASRTKDIGDQPQHF TGTGCCAGCAGAACAAAGGACATTGGCGACCAGCCCCAGCATTTT
- TRBJ2-7 TRBD2 TRBV7-2 CASSLVGASGGYEQYF TGTGCCAGCAGCTTAGTCGGGGCCAGCGGGGGTTACGAGCAGTACTTC
- TRBJ2-7 - TRBV15 CATSRETRYEQYF TGTGCCACCAGCAGGGAGACTAGGTACGAGCAGTACTTC
- TRBJ2-5 - TRBV5-1 CASSSGTLEETQYF TGCGCCAGCAGCTCCGGGACCTTGGAAGAGACCCAGTACTTC
- TRBJ2-1 TRBD2 TRBV12-3/TRBV12-4 CASSLGRSGSYNEQFF TGTGCCAGCAGTTTAGGCCGTAGCGGGAGCTACAATGAGCAGTTCTTC
few TRBJ2-7 - TRBV7-2 CASSRDYSSYEQYF TGTGCCAGCAGCCGGGATTATAGCTCCTACGAGCAGTACTTC
- TRBJ1-5 TRBD1 TRBV2 CASRDRGRGNQPQHF TGTGCCAGCAGAGACAGGGGACGAGGCAATCAGCCCCAGCATTTT
- TRBJ1-1 - TRBV12-3/TRBV12-4 CASSVVPGVWVTNTEAFF TGTGCCAGCAGTGTGGTCCCAGGGGTTTGGGTTACGAACACTGAAGCTTTCTTT
- TRBJ1-1 TRBD1 TRBV28 CASTHGGTGISFTEAFF TGTGCCAGCACCCATGGCGGGACAGGGATAAGTTTCACTGAAGCTTTCTTT
few TRBJ1-1 - TRBV24-1 CATSDLQVRGVNTEAFF TGTGCCACCAGTGATTTGCAAGTGCGGGGAGTGAACACTGAAGCTTTCTTT
- TRBJ1-2 - TRBV5-1 CASSVGTTPLYGYTF TGCGCCAGCAGCGTAGGGACAACTCCCCTCTATGGCTACACCTTC
few TRBJ2-5 - TRBV12-3/TRBV12-4 CASSLVGTQYF TGTGCCAGCAGTTTAGTGGGGACCCAGTACTTC
- TRBJ1-2 TRBD1 TRBV12-3/TRBV12-4 CASVQGALNYGYTF TGTGCCAGTGTACAGGGGGCACTAAACTATGGCTACACCTTC
- TRBJ1-3 - TRBV6-1 CASSKSRSGNTIYF TGTGCCAGCAGCAAATCGCGTTCTGGAAACACCATATATTTT
- TRBJ1-1 - TRBV7-6 CASSFRGRGGNTEAFF TGTGCCAGCAGCTTCAGGGGCCGCGGGGGGAACACTGAAGCTTTCTTT
few TRBJ2-2 TRBD2 TRBV19 CASSPRTSGRSLAGELFF TGTGCCAGTAGTCCGAGGACTAGCGGGAGAAGTCTCGCCGGGGAGCTGTTTTTT
- TRBJ2-2 TRBD2 TRBV7-6 CASSPRTSGGDNTGELFF TGTGCCAGCAGCCCACGGACTAGCGGGGGTGATAACACCGGGGAGCTGTTTTTT
many TRBJ2-4 - TRBV20-1 CSARAGVAKNIQYF TGCAGTGCTAGAGCGGGAGTAGCCAAAAACATTCAGTACTTC
- TRBJ1-5 - TRBV7-2 CASSLGYRFVNQPQHF TGTGCCAGCAGCTTAGGTTACAGGTTCGTCAATCAGCCCCAGCATTTT
- TRBJ1-6 TRBD1 TRBV28 CASSPRDRVNSPLHF TGTGCCAGCAGTCCCCGGGACAGAGTTAATTCACCCCTCCACTTT
- TRBJ1-2 - TRBV6-1 CAGGGGAANYGYTF TGTGCGGGAGGGGGAGGGGCGGCTAACTATGGCTACACCTTC
- TRBJ1-1 TRBD1 TRBV6-1 CASSGRGGQGAMNTEAFF TGTGCCAGCAGTGGTCGGGGGGGACAGGGAGCCATGAACACTGAAGCTTTCTTT
- TRBJ2-3 - TRBV7-8 CASSLELESAQYF TGTGCCAGCAGCTTAGAGCTAGAGTCCGCGCAGTATTTT
few TRBJ2-5 TRBD2 TRBV15 CATSRDEFGTRTSGGQETQYF TGTGCCACCAGCAGAGATGAGTTCGGGACACGGACTAGCGGGGGGCAAGAGACCCAGTACTTC
- TRBJ2-5 - TRBV28 CASSYGGAEETQYF TGTGCCAGCAGTTATGGGGGGGCGGAAGAGACCCAGTACTTC
- TRBJ2-3 TRBD2 TRBV5-4 CASSSPGREEVQYF TGTGCCAGCAGCTCCCCCGGGCGGGAGGAGGTACAGTATTTT
few TRBJ1-1 - TRBV7-8 CASSWLRGPEAFF TGTGCCAGCAGCTGGCTCCGGGGCCCTGAAGCTTTCTTT
many TRBJ1-1 - TRBV6-1 CASSEWAGEEAFF TGTGCCAGCAGTGAATGGGCAGGGGAAGAAGCTTTCTTT
many TRBJ1-2 - TRBV7-2 CASSSNLYGYTF TGTGCCAGCAGCTCAAATTTATATGGCTACACCTTC
- TRBJ2-1 TRBD1 TRBV19 CASIIATGGSSYNEQFF TGTGCCAGTATTATAGCCACAGGGGGCTCCTCTTACAATGAGCAGTTCTTC
many TRBJ1-5 TRBD1 TRBV7-2 CASSSRTGNTGRQPQHF TGTGCCAGCAGCTCTCGGACAGGGAATACCGGGCGTCAGCCCCAGCATTTT
- TRBJ2-1 TRBD2 TRBV7-9 CASSPQAGGRDEQFF TGTGCCAGCAGCCCTCAAGCGGGGGGCAGGGATGAGCAGTTCTTC
- TRBJ2-1 TRBD2 TRBV5-1 CASSLGYGGRRNNEQFF TGCGCCAGCAGCCTGGGTTACGGCGGGAGGAGAAACAATGAGCAGTTCTTC
many TRBJ2-2 - TRBV7-2 CASSLVSFGELFF TGTGCCAGCAGCTTAGTTTCGTTCGGGGAGCTGTTTTTT
- TRBJ2-3 TRBD2 TRBV27 CSSSPVLAGGPDTQYF TGTTCCAGCAGTCCCGTTCTAGCGGGGGGGCCAGATACGCAGTATTTT
- TRBJ2-3 - TRBV6-1 CASSEALGGSTDTQYF TGTGCCAGCAGTGAAGCGCTTGGTGGCAGCACAGATACGCAGTATTTT
- TRBJ1-1 - TRBV5-6 CASSKRRMNTEAFF TGTGCCAGCAGCAAAAGACGGATGAACACTGAAGCTTTCTTT
few TRBJ2-7 - TRBV27 CASSLGKGAYEQYF TGTGCCAGCAGTTTAGGAAAAGGGGCCTACGAGCAGTACTTC
- TRBJ2-1 TRBD2 TRBV5-1 CASIRGSGAYNEQFF TGCGCCAGCATCCGCGGGAGCGGGGCCTACAATGAGCAGTTCTTC